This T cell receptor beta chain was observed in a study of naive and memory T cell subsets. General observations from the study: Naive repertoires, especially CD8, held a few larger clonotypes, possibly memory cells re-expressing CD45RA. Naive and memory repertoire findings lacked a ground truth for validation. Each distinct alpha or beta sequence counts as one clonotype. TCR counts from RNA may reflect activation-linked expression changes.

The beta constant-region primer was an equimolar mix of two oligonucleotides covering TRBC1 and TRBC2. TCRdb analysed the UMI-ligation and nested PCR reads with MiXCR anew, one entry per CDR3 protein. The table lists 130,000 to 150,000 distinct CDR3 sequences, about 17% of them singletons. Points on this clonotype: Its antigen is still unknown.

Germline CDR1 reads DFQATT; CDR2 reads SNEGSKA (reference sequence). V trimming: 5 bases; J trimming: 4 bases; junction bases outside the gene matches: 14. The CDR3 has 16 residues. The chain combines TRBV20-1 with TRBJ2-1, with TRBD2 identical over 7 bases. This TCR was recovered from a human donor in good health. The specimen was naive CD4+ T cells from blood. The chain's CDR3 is CSAPAGGREAYNEQFF. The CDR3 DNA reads TGCAGTGCTCCCGCGGGTGGTCGGGAGGCGTACAATGAGCAGTTCTTC.